The 30 T cell receptor beta chains below were found in one sample sequenced in a study of blood T cell repertoires in COVID-19. The data were produced by immunoSEQ multiplex PCR, yet TCRdb's version contains in-frame clones alone and is incomplete. The sample lists around 380,000 clones; about 89% were seen once. Sequences were obtained from PBMCs or T cells enriched from blood (not recorded which). The receptors here all came from a man under 40 who had recovered from COVID-19.

This clone has only a few counts. V is TRBV5-1 and J is TRBJ1-5; the D gene is possibly TRBD1 (6 bases). CDR1 and CDR2 (germline): SGHRS, YFSETQ. The V and J ends lost 4 bases and 0 bases respectively, with 14 bases between them. CDR3 length: 16 amino acids. DNA of the CDR3: TGCGCCAGCAGCCTGACAGGAGACCTTAGCAATCAGCCCCAGCATTTT. It encodes CASSLTGDLSNQPQHF.

This chain uses TRBV7-3 with TRBJ1-2, with D maybe TRBD1 (6 bases). This CDR3 contains 14 residues. Germline V CDR1 and CDR2: SGHTA, FQGTGA. V was cut by 5 bases and J by 4 bases, with 14 bases left in between. In DNA form, the CDR3 reads TGTGCCAGCAGCCCGGACAGCGGGGGCTATGGCTACACCTTC. This codes for CASSPDSGGYGYTF.

V is TRBV7-2 and J is TRBJ1-4, with D hard to call. The germline V and J ends were trimmed by 3 bases and 8 bases, with 13 bases remaining between them. The germline V gene has CDR1 SGHTA and CDR2 FQGNSA. The CDR3 contains 14 residues. The CDR3 here is CASSLGGLREKLFF. The DNA for the CDR3 is TGTGCCAGCAGCTTGGGAGGGCTACGAGAAAAACTGTTTTTT.

The sample holds one count of this clone. The chain combines TRBV25-1 with TRBJ1-1; 9 positions match TRBD1. The CDR3 spans 15 residues. The germline V gene encodes CDR1 MGHDK and CDR2 SYGVNS. V was pared by 10 bases and J by 2 bases, with 11 bases of the junction left unmatched. Here the CDR3 DNA reads TGTGCCACCGCCGGGGGACAGGGATCCAACACTGAAGCTTTCTTT. The encoded protein is CATAGGQGSNTEAFF.

This chain connects TRBV19 to TRBJ2-2; possibly TRBD1 for D (5 bases). This CDR3 has 14 amino acids. The ends were cut back, 3 bases at V and 4 bases at J, with 9 bases in the middle. Germline values: CDR1 LNHDA, CDR2 SQIVND (reference sequence). CDR3: CASSIRQLTGELFF. CDR3 in DNA: TGTGCCAGTAGTATTCGACAGCTCACCGGGGAGCTGTTTTTT.

In DNA, the CDR3 is TGTGCCAGCAGCTTGGGGACAGGCTGGAGCAATCAGCCCCAGCATTTT. Its translation is CASSLGTGWSNQPQHF. This rearrangement joins TRBV5-6 to TRBJ1-5; the match to TRBD1 covers 7 bases. Germline CDR1 and CDR2: SGHDT and YYEEEE. This CDR3 is built from 16 residues. With V trimmed by 0 bases and J by 1 base, 4 bases remained unmatched.

V gene TRBV10-3 combines with J gene TRBJ2-3; TRBD2 aligns across 8 bases. Trimming took 7 bases from V and 2 from J; bases not matched to a gene: 5. The germline CDR1 and CDR2 sequences are ENHRY and SYGVKD. The CDR3 is 14 residues long. This chain's CDR3 is CAIKSGGYTDTQYF. CDR3 bases: TGTGCCATCAAGAGCGGGGGTTACACAGATACGCAGTATTTT.

The V gene is TRBV10-3, the J gene TRBJ2-3; maybe TRBD2 (5 bases). CDR1 and CDR2 from the germline V gene are ENHRY and SYGVKD. V was shortened by 11 bases and J by 1 base, with 16 bases between the two germline ends. CDR3 length: 14 residues. CDR3 residues: CAATEGARTDTQYF. CDR3 DNA: TGTGCCGCAACCGAGGGAGCACGCACAGATACGCAGTATTTT.

This clone was recorded only once. The rearrangement joins TRBV20-1 to TRBJ1-5, with 8 bases that match TRBD1. V shed 3 bases and J 3 bases; nucleotides not matched to a gene: 10. Looked up from germline, CDR1 is DFQATT and CDR2 is SNEGSKA (reference sequence). The CDR3 spans 16 residues. CDR3 in DNA: TGCAGTGCTAGTAGCCTTGGACAGGGACCCAATCAGCCCCAGCATTTT. It codes for CSASSLGQGPNQPQHF.

The chain combines TRBV19 with TRBJ1-5; TRBD1 matches 12 bases. Per the germline V gene, CDR1 is LNHDA and CDR2 is SQIVND (reference sequence). The V segment lost 6 bases and the J segment 7 bases; nucleotides outside the gene matches: 7. This CDR3 is built from 15 residues. The CDR3: CASSMGQGAYQPQHF. Written as DNA, the CDR3 is TGTGCCAGTAGCATGGGACAGGGGGCATACCAGCCCCAGCATTTT. Variable domain in full (rest from reference TRBV19 and TRBJ1-5): DGGITQSPKYLFRKEGQNVTLSCEQNLNHDAMYWYRQDPGQGLRLIYYSQIVNDFQKGDIAEGYSVSREKKESFPLTVTSAQKNPTAFYLCASSMGQGAYQPQHFGDGTRLSIL.

The chain employs TRBV11-3 and TRBJ2-2; D uncertain. Germline V gives CDR1 SGHNT, CDR2 YENEEA. V was pared by 0 bases and J by 4 bases, with 3 bases between. CDR3 length: 13 amino acids. CDR3 DNA: TGTGCCAGCAGCTTAGAGAGCACCGGGGAGCTGTTTTTT. Protein sequence: CASSLESTGELFF.

This clone turned up a few times. V and J are TRBV12-3 or TRBV12-4 and TRBJ1-2; D not certain. Trimming removed 1 base from V and 8 bases from J, with 11 bases in between. This CDR3 spans 13 amino acids. The CDR3 is CASSLERSLGYTF. The CDR3 DNA follows: TGTGCCAGCAGTTTAGAACGGTCTTTAGGCTACACCTTC.

This sequence joins TRBV5-6 and TRBJ1-4; D uncertain. The germline CDR1 and CDR2 sequences are SGHDT and YYEEEE. The CDR3 length is 15 residues. The V gene lost 7 bases and the J gene lost 6 bases, with 19 bases spanning the gap. The CDR3 region has the DNA TGTGCCAGCTCTACCAGGCCGACTACACATGAAAAACTGTTTTTT. Protein product: CASSTRPTTHEKLFF.

V usage is TRBV13 and J usage is TRBJ2-1; TRBD2 matches 7 bases. The J segment lost 9 bases and the V segment lost 0 bases, leaving 5 bases of the junction unmatched. The germline gives CDR1 PRHDT, CDR2 FYEKMQ (reference sequence). The CDR3 is 14 residues long. CDR3 in amino acids: CASSLGAGVGEQFF. The DNA of the CDR3 is TGTGCCAGCAGCTTAGGCGCGGGGGTTGGTGAGCAGTTCTTC. The full variable domain, its missing parts supplied by reference TRBV13 and TRBJ2-1, is AAGVIQSPRHLIKEKRETATLKCYPIPRHDTVYWYQQGPGQDPQFLISFYEKMQSDKGSIPDRFSAQQFSDYHSELNMSSLELGDSALYFCASSLGAGVGEQFFGPGTRLTVL.

This clone was recorded once. The J gene is TRBJ2-1, the V gene TRBV9, with 7 bases matching TRBD1. The germline V gene encodes CDR1 SGDLS and CDR2 YYNGEE. This CDR3 spans 17 amino acids. V trimming: 1 base; J trimming: 3 bases; junction bases outside the gene matches: 10. The CDR3 protein is CASSVTPPGGSYNEQFF. CDR3 nucleotide sequence: TGTGCCAGCAGCGTAACTCCCCCAGGGGGAAGCTACAATGAGCAGTTCTTC.

The chain has TRBV7-8 and TRBJ2-2; the match to TRBD1 covers 7 bases. In germline, CDR1 is SGHVS, CDR2 FQNEAQ. The CDR3 sequence is 14 residues long. Unmatched junction bases numbered 3, after V lost 1 base and J lost 7 bases. CDR3 bases: TGTGCCAGCAGCTTAGGCAGGGGGAGCGGGGAGCTGTTTTTT. Amino acids: CASSLGRGSGELFF.

The V gene is TRBV7-9, the J gene TRBJ2-1; TRBD1 is a possible D gene (5 bases). V shed 1 base and J shed 5 bases, with 9 bases lying between them. CDR1 is SEHNR, CDR2 FQNEAQ, per germline (reference sequence). This CDR3 spans 14 amino acids. The CDR3 DNA sequence: TGTGCCAGCAGCTTAGGGGGCGCGAACAATGAGCAGTTCTTC. It translates to CASSLGGANNEQFF.

V usage is TRBV5-1 and J usage is TRBJ1-1; a possible D gene is TRBD1 (5 bases). This CDR3 contains 13 residues. The V gene lost 4 bases and the J gene lost 1 base, with 8 bases spanning the gap. CDR1 and CDR2 (germline): SGHRS, YFSETQ. Here the CDR3 reads CASSETGNTEAFF. CDR3 DNA sequence: TGCGCCAGCAGCGAAACAGGGAACACTGAAGCTTTCTTT.

The rearrangement links TRBV10-2 to TRBJ1-2; 8 bases are a match to TRBD1. CDR1 and CDR2 from the germline V gene are WSHSY and SAAADI. This CDR3 comprises 14 residues. After removal of 7 bases from V and 4 bases from J, the junction contained 8 bases not matched to a gene. CDR3 in DNA: TGCGCCAGCAACCGACAGGGGCAGCCCTATGGCTACACCTTC. Its protein product is CASNRQGQPYGYTF.

V usage is TRBV2 and J usage is TRBJ1-5, with 8 positions matching TRBD1. The V and J ends lost 10 bases and 7 bases, in that order; junction bases with no gene match: 15. The germline CDR1 and CDR2 sequences are SNHLY and FYNNEI. The CDR3 has 15 residues. In DNA form, the CDR3 reads TGTGCCACTTCATCGGACAGGGTGGTTGGGCAGCCCCAGCATTTT. Translation: CATSSDRVVGQPQHF. The variable domain in full, with the rest retrieved from reference TRBV2 and TRBJ1-5, is EPEVTQTPSHQVTQMGQEVILRCVPISNHLYFYWYRQILGQKVEFLVSFYNNEISEKSEIFDDQFSVERPDGSNFTLKIRSTKLEDSAMYFCATSSDRVVGQPQHFGDGTRLSIL.

This chain joins TRBV27 and TRBJ1-5; no firm D call. Germline lookup yields CDR1 MNHEY and CDR2 SMNVEV (reference sequence). This CDR3 is 14 amino acids long. The ends were cut back, 3 bases at V and 1 base at J, with 7 bases in the middle. The chain's CDR3 is CASSFHQSNQPQHF. The CDR3 nucleotides read TGTGCCAGCAGTTTTCATCAGAGCAATCAGCCCCAGCATTTT.

CDR3 protein: CASSIVVGAVQPQHF. As DNA, the CDR3 is TGTGCCAGTAGTATAGTGGTAGGGGCGGTTCAGCCCCAGCATTTT. J is TRBJ1-5 and V is TRBV19, with D perhaps matching TRBD1 (5 bases). The germline V and J ends were trimmed by 1 base and 6 bases, with 13 bases remaining between them. Germline values: CDR1 LNHDA, CDR2 SQIVND (reference sequence). The CDR3 covers 15 residues.

The gene calls are TRBV12-3 or TRBV12-4 and TRBJ2-5, with 8 bases lining up with TRBD2. V lost 10 bases and J lost 4; bases outside the gene matches: 8. The CDR3 length is 13 residues. CDR3: CATIAGPGETQYF. The CDR3 DNA follows: TGTGCCACGATAGCGGGGCCCGGAGAGACCCAGTACTTC.

V usage is TRBV6-5 and J usage is TRBJ1-2, with D unresolved. The ends were cut back, 0 bases at V and 8 bases at J, with 16 bases in the middle. The CDR3 totals 15 residues. The germline gives CDR1 MNHEY, CDR2 SVGAGI. CDR3 sequence reads: CASSYSRDLQGGYTF. The CDR3 nucleotides are TGTGCCAGCAGTTACTCGAGGGATCTACAAGGGGGCTACACCTTC.

This chain uses TRBV5-1 with TRBJ2-1; TRBD1 agrees at 9 bases. The germline gives CDR1 SGHRS, CDR2 YFSETQ. CDR3 size: 15 residues. The junction had 3 bases not matched to a gene; V was cut back by 3 bases and J by 2 bases. The DNA for the CDR3 is TGCGCCAGCAGCTCGACAGGGGGAACCTACAATGAGCAGTTCTTC. The encoded protein is CASSSTGGTYNEQFF. Drawing the rest from reference TRBV5-1 and TRBJ2-1, the complete variable domain is KAGVTQTPRYLIKTRGQQVTLSCSPISGHRSVSWYQQTPGQGLQFLFEYFSETQRNKGNFPGRFSGRQFSNSRSEMNVSTLELGDSALYLCASSSTGGTYNEQFFGPGTRLTVL.

The rearrangement joins TRBV5-1 to TRBJ2-3, with 9 positions matching TRBD2. This CDR3 has 16 amino acids. Germline V CDR1 and CDR2: SGHRS, YFSETQ. Trimming cost V 4 bases and J 1 base; bases outside gene matches: 7. Here the CDR3 reads CASSRTLAGGTDTQYF. The CDR3 DNA reads TGCGCCAGCAGCCGTACTTTAGCGGGGGGCACAGATACGCAGTATTTT.

This chain joins TRBV10-2 and TRBJ2-1; D remains unclear. The germline gives CDR1 WSHSY, CDR2 SAAADI. V dropped 0 bases and J dropped 0 bases, with 6 bases sitting between them. This CDR3 has 15 amino acids. CDR3 DNA sequence: TGCGCCAGCAGTGAGTCGAGTGGCTCCTACAATGAGCAGTTCTTC. It yields the protein CASSESSGSYNEQFF.

The chain is built from TRBV27 and TRBJ2-7, with a weak D call TRBD1 (6 bases). The CDR3 runs to 13 residues. The ends were cut back, 5 bases at V and 7 bases at J, with 15 bases in the middle. Germline loops: CDR1 MNHEY, CDR2 SMNVEV (reference sequence). CDR3 region: CASSIQGPREQYF. CDR3 bases: TGTGCCAGCAGTATACAGGGTCCGCGGGAGCAGTACTTC.

The J gene is TRBJ2-3, the V gene TRBV5-8; 11 positions agree with TRBD1. The V segment lost 0 bases and the J segment 2 bases; nucleotides outside the gene matches: 11. Germline V gene data show CDR1 as SGHTS and CDR2 as YDEGEE. The CDR3 is 19 residues long. The CDR3 protein is CASSLGVLRTGGDTDTQYF. The CDR3 DNA reads as TGTGCCAGCAGCTTGGGGGTTTTACGGACAGGGGGCGACACAGATACGCAGTATTTT.

With respect to this clone: Its ends do not fully match the called genes, so a read error is possible. This sequence joins TRBV20-1 and TRBJ2-7; D call uncertain. CDR3 length: 10 amino acids. Germline assignment: CDR1 DFQATT and CDR2 SNEGSKA (reference sequence). The DNA for the CDR3 is TGCAGTGCTATCCAGCGATCCCTGATCTTC. Translating gives CSAIQRSLIF.